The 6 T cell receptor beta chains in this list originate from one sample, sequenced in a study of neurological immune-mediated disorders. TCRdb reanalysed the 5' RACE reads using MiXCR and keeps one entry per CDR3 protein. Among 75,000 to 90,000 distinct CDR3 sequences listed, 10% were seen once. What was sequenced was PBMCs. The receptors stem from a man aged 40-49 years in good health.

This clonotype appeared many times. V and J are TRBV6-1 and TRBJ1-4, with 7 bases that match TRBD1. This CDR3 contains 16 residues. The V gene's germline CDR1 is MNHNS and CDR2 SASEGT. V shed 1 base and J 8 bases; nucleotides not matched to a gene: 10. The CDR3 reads CASSEGIGTAQEKLFF. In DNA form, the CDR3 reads TGTGCCAGCAGTGAAGGCATCGGGACAGCCCAGGAAAAACTGTTTTTT.

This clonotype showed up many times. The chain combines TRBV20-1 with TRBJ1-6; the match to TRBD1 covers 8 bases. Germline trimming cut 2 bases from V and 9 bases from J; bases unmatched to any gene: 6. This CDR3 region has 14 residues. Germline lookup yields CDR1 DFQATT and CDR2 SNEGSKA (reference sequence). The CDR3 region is CSARQGASSSPLHF. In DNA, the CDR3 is TGCAGTGCTAGACAGGGGGCCTCAAGTTCACCCCTCCACTTT.

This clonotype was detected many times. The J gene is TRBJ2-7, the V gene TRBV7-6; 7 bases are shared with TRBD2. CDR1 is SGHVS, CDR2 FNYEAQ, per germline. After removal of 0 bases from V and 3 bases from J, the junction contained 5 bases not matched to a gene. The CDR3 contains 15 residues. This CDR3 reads CASSLAGEGGYEQYF. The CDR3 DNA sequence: TGTGCCAGCAGCTTAGCGGGGGAGGGAGGCTACGAGCAGTACTTC.

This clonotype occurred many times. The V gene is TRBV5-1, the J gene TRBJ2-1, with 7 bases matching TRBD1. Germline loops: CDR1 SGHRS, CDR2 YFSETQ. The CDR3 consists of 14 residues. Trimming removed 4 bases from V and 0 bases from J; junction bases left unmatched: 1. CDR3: CASSRDSSYNEQFF. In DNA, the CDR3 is TGCGCCAGCAGCCGGGACAGCTCCTACAATGAGCAGTTCTTC.

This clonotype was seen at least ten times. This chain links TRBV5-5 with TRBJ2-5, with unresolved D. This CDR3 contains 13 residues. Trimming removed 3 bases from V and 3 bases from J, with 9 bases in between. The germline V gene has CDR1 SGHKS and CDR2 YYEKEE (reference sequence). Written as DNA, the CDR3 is TGTGCCAGCAGCTACGATTTTGAAGAGACCCAGTACTTC. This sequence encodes CASSYDFEETQYF.

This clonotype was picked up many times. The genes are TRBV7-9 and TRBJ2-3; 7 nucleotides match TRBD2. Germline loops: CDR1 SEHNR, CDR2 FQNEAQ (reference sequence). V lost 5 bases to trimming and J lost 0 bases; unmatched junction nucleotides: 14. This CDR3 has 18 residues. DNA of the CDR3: TGTGCCAGCAGCCGCGGCCAGTCTAGCGGCGCTAGCACAGATACGCAGTATTTT. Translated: CASSRGQSSGASTDTQYF.